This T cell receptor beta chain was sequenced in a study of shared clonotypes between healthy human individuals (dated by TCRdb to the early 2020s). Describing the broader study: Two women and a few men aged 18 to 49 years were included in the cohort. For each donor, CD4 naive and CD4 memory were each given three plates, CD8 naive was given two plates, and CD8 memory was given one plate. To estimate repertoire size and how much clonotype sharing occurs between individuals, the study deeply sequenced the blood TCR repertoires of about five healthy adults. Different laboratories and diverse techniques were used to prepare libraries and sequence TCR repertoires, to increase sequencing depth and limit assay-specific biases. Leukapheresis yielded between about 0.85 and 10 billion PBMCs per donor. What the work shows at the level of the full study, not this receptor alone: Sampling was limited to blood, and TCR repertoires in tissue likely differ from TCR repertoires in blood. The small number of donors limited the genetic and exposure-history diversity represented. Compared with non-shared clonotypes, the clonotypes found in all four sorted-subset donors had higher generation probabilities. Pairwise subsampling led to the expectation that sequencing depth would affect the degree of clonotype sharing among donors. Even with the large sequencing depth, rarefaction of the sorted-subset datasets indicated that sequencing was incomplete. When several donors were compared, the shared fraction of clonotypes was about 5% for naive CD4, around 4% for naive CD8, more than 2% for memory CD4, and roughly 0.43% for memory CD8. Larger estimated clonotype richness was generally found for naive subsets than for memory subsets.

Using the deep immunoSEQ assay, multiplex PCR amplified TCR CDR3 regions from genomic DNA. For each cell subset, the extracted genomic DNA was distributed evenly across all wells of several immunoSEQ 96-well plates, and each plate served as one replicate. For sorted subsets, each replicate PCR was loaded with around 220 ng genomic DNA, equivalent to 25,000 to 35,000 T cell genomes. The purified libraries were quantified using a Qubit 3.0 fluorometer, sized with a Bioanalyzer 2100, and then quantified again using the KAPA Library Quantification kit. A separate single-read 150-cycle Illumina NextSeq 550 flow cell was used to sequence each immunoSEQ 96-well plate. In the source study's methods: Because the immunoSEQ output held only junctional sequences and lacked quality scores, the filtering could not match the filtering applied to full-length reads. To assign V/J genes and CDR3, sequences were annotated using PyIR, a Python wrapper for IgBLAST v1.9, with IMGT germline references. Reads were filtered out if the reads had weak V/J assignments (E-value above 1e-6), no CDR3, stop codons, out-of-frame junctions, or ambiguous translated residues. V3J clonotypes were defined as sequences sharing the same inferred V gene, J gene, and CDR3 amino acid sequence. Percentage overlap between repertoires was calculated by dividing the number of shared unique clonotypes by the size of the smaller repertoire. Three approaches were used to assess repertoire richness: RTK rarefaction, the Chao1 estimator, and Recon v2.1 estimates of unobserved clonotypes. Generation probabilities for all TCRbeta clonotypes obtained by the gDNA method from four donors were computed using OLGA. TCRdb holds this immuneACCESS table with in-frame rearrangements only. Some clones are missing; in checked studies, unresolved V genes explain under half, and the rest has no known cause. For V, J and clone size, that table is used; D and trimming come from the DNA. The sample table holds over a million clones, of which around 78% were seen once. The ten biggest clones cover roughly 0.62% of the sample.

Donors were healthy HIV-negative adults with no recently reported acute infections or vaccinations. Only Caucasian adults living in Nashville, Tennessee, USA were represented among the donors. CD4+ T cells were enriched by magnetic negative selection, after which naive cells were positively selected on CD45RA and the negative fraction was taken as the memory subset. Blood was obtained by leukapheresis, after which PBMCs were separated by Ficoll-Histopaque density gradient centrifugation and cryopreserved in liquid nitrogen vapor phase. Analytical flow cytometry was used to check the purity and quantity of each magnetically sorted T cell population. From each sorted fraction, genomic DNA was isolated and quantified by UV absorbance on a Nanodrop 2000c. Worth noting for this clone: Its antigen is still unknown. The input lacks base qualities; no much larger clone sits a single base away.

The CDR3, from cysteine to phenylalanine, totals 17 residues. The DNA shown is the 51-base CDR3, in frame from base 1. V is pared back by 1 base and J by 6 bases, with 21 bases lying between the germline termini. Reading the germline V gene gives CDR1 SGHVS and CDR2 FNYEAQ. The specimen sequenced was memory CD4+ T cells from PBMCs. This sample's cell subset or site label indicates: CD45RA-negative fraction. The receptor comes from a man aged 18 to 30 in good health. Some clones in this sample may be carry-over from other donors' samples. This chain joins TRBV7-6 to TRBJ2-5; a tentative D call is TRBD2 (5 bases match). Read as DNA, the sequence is TGTGCCAGCAGCTTAGGGTGGTCGGCGGGTGGTAGGCAGACCCAGTACTTC. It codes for CASSLGWSAGGRQTQYF.